This T cell receptor beta chain was recorded in a study of shared clonotypes between healthy human individuals. Terminally differentiated effector memory CD45RA+ cells were excluded from the naive CD8 cells, which were CD45RO-negative and positively selected for CCR7. Findings of the study overall: Enrolling few donors narrowed the genetic and exposure-history diversity that was represented.

Method: immunoSEQ multiplex PCR; TCRdb's copy keeps in-frame clones and lacks some. The data show millions of clones, roughly 91% seen once. Comments on this clone: Antigen unknown.

This CDR3 comprises 15 residues. The V gene lost 2 bases and the J gene lost 0 bases, with 8 bases spanning the gap. CDR1 and CDR2 from the germline V gene are SEHNR and FQNEAQ (reference sequence). This TCR was sampled from a man aged 18 to 30 in good health. Some clones in this sample may be carry-over from other donors' samples. The specimen was naive CD8+ T cells from PBMCs. V and J are TRBV7-9 and TRBJ1-3; D ambiguous. CDR3 in amino acids: CASSLTDHSGNTIYF. The CDR3 DNA reads TGTGCCAGCAGCTTAACAGACCACTCTGGAAACACCATATATTTT.